These T cell receptor beta chains were read from a single sample in a study of T cells in Graves' hyperthyroidism and ophthalmopathy. Each CDR3 protein gets one entry after TCRdb re-called the multiplex PCR reads with MiXCR. The sample consists of about 420,000 distinct CDR3 sequences, about an eighth of them appearing once. The sequenced material came from blood. Receptor source: a woman under 30 with Graves' hyperthyroidism. The conserved cysteine and the conserved F or W are not part of the CDR3 here.

cdr3_aa: SARVSGYSNQPQH; v_call: TRBV20-1
cdr3_aa: AIGEETQY; v_call: TRBV10-3
cdr3_aa: ASSRQGASYNEQF; v_call: TRBV7-3
cdr3_aa: ASRRQQGLSASYEQY; v_call: TRBV28
cdr3_aa: ASSYSSSQFYEQY; v_call: TRBV6-2/TRBV6-3
cdr3_aa: ASSIEDSSTDTQY; v_call: TRBV19
cdr3_aa: ASGPQGGGEKLF; v_call: TRBV12-5
cdr3_aa: ASSLVGSPNPLH; v_call: TRBV5-1
cdr3_aa: ASSLAPGLAGVYEQY; v_call: TRBV7-8
cdr3_aa: ASSPPAASGNNGANVLT; v_call: TRBV18
cdr3_aa: SASSPLRSYEQY; v_call: TRBV20-1
cdr3_aa: SARRGSVGDTQY; v_call: TRBV20-1
cdr3_aa: ASSFLWETQY; v_call: TRBV28
cdr3_aa: ACQWGGTYEQY; v_call: TRBV28
cdr3_aa: AWRSPAQSHT; v_call: TRBV30
cdr3_aa: ASGPGPDTEAF; v_call: TRBV12-5
cdr3_aa: ASSPPRPGTRMYEQY; v_call: TRBV12-3/TRBV12-4
cdr3_aa: SARRHRESTDTQY; v_call: TRBV20-1
cdr3_aa: ASSITWNTEAF; v_call: TRBV12-3/TRBV12-4
cdr3_aa: ASTQGGGTEAF; v_call: TRBV6-2/TRBV6-3
cdr3_aa: ASSEVLDSYGETQY; v_call: TRBV6-1
cdr3_aa: ASSASGSAGETQY; v_call: TRBV9
cdr3_aa: SAWRPSNYGYT; v_call: TRBV20-1
cdr3_aa: SVVGDTYYGYT; v_call: TRBV29-1
cdr3_aa: ASSSGLALINEQF; v_call: TRBV27
cdr3_aa: ASSESIVTAYEQY; v_call: TRBV10-1
cdr3_aa: SVGGFGVHEQY; v_call: TRBV29-1
cdr3_aa: ATSRDLGRTGELF; v_call: TRBV15
cdr3_aa: ASSLEGGSGELF; v_call: TRBV11-2
cdr3_aa: SARATPGGVGQPQH; v_call: TRBV20-1